These 32 T cell receptor beta chains were sequenced from one sample in a study of OX40 agonist ivuxolimab in advanced cancers. Sequenced by immunoSEQ multiplex PCR; TCRdb stores in-frame clones only, minus some. The data contain about 46,000 clones, roughly 90% of them singletons. The sequenced sample was CD4+ or CD8+ T cells sorted from blood, obtained in a trial of the OX40 agonist ivuxolimab. The receptors were gathered from an adult with an advanced solid tumor such as melanoma, head and neck, liver or kidney cancer.

The chain carries TRBV27 and TRBJ2-7; possibly TRBD1 for D (5 bases). Looked up from germline, CDR1 is MNHEY and CDR2 is SMNVEV (reference sequence). Trimming took 4 bases from V and 3 from J, leaving 13 bases between them. This CDR3 is built from 14 residues. The CDR3 region is CASSWKGPYYEQYF. CDR3 DNA: TGTGCCAGCAGTTGGAAGGGGCCGTACTACGAGCAGTACTTC.

The rearrangement joins TRBV2 to TRBJ2-7; D gene unclear. The CDR3 is made up of 13 amino acids. Between the trimmed V and J ends, which lost 6 bases and 0 bases, there was a span of 9 bases. Germline V lookup: CDR1 SNHLY, CDR2 FYNNEI. This CDR3 reads CASSPRVSYEQYF. Here the CDR3 DNA reads TGTGCCAGCAGCCCGCGAGTCTCCTACGAGCAGTACTTC.

This chain uses TRBV9 with TRBJ2-7; 8 bases fit TRBD2. This CDR3 spans 16 amino acids. Trimming cost V 4 bases and J 2 bases; bases outside gene matches: 11. Germline V gene sequence: CDR1 SGDLS, CDR2 YYNGEE. CDR3 nucleotide sequence: TGTGCCAGCAGCCTCACCGTGGGACTAGTGCCCTACGAGCAGTACTTC. Translated, it gives CASSLTVGLVPYEQYF.

This chain connects TRBV27 to TRBJ2-1; the D gene could be TRBD1 or TRBD2 (5 bases each). From germline, CDR1 is MNHEY and CDR2 SMNVEV (reference sequence). Trimming pared 2 bases from V and 4 bases from J, leaving 9 bases between. The length of the CDR3 is 14 residues. CDR3 DNA sequence: TGTGCCAGCAGTTTAGTAGGGACGTACAATGAGCAGTTCTTC. It is translated as CASSLVGTYNEQFF.

The gene calls are TRBV6-5 and TRBJ1-1; 8 bases fit TRBD1. The CDR3 consists of 14 residues. In germline, CDR1 is MNHEY, CDR2 SVGAGI. V lost 4 bases and J lost 4; bases outside the gene matches: 5. CDR3 DNA sequence: TGTGCCAGCAGTTCTCTACAGGGGGGCACTGAAGCTTTCTTT. It is translated as CASSSLQGGTEAFF.

The chain recombines TRBV7-6 with TRBJ2-1; 16 positions agree with TRBD2. The germline V gene encodes CDR1 SGHVS and CDR2 FNYEAQ. The V segment lost 5 bases and the J segment 7 bases; nucleotides outside the gene matches: 14. The CDR3 consists of 19 residues. CDR3 amino acids: CASSNQRGLAGGPRNEQFF. In nucleotides, the CDR3 is TGTGCCAGCAGCAATCAAAGGGGACTAGCGGGGGGGCCACGTAATGAGCAGTTCTTC.

This chain uses TRBV5-4 with TRBJ1-1; D not resolved. The germline V gene encodes CDR1 SGHNT and CDR2 YYREEE (reference sequence). The CDR3 has 12 residues. Deletions cut 5 bases from V and 5 bases from J, with 10 bases between. CDR3 residues: CASRGGVTEAFF. CDR3 in DNA: TGTGCCAGCAGAGGCGGGGTGACTGAAGCTTTCTTT.

The genes are TRBV28 and TRBJ2-1; the match to TRBD2 covers 13 bases. Germline trimming cut 6 bases from V and 8 bases from J; bases unmatched to any gene: 7. The length of the CDR3 is 15 residues. The germline CDR1 and CDR2 sequences are MDHEN and SYDVKM. CDR3 in amino acids: CASRSGTSGIHEQFF. DNA of the CDR3: TGTGCCAGCAGATCCGGGACTAGCGGGATCCATGAGCAGTTCTTC.

V and J are TRBV9 and TRBJ1-1; the D gene is possibly TRBD1 (6 bases). Germline V gene sequence: CDR1 SGDLS, CDR2 YYNGEE. V shed 0 bases and J shed 5 bases, with 11 bases lying between them. This CDR3 spans 14 amino acids. The CDR3 nucleotides read TGTGCCAGCAGCGTAGTAGGGGGTGGAACTGAAGCTTTCTTT. It translates to CASSVVGGGTEAFF.

J is TRBJ2-5 and V is TRBV11-3, with D possibly TRBD1 on 6 matching bases. The V end was cut by 4 bases, the J end by 1 base, with 10 bases between. The length of the CDR3 is 14 residues. Germline CDR1 and CDR2: SGHNT and YENEEA. CDR3 in DNA: TGTGCCAGCAGCTCGCGGACAGCCCAAGAGACCCAGTACTTC. This codes for CASSSRTAQETQYF.

The chain is built from TRBV7-9 and TRBJ2-2, with unresolved D. CDR1 is SEHNR and CDR2 is FQNEAQ in the germline V gene (reference sequence). Between the trimmed V and J ends, which lost 1 base and 1 base, there was a span of 7 bases. This CDR3 is 15 amino acids long. DNA of the CDR3: TGTGCCAGCAGCTTAGTTAGGGAGAACACCGGGGAGCTGTTTTTT. Translated: CASSLVRENTGELFF.

The chain is built from TRBV5-6 and TRBJ2-3; the match to TRBD2 covers 12 bases. Germline V CDR1 and CDR2: SGHDT, YYEEEE. After removal of 4 bases from V and 2 bases from J, the junction contained 8 bases not matched to a gene. This CDR3 has 17 amino acids. CDR3 amino acids: CASSVGLAGPSTDTQYF. CDR3 coding DNA: TGTGCCAGCAGCGTAGGACTAGCGGGGCCATCCACAGATACGCAGTATTTT.

The chain is built from TRBV7-9 and TRBJ2-7; TRBD1 might be the D (6 bases). With 4 bases removed from V and 6 bases from J, the gap between germline ends came to 10 bases. This CDR3 comprises 12 residues. Germline CDR1 and CDR2: SEHNR and FQNEAQ (reference sequence). CDR3 protein: CASSYGQLEQYF. The CDR3 nucleotides read TGTGCCAGCAGCTACGGACAGCTCGAGCAGTACTTC.

The chain joins TRBV19 to TRBJ2-1; D remains ambiguous. Germline V gene lookup returns CDR1 LNHDA and CDR2 SQIVND (reference sequence). The CDR3 runs to 14 residues. Trimming cost V 2 bases and J 7 bases, with 12 bases left between them. The CDR3 spells CASSIMSGPNEQFF. Written as DNA, the CDR3 is TGTGCCAGTAGTATAATGTCAGGTCCTAATGAGCAGTTCTTC. Full variable domain (remainder filled in from reference TRBV19 and TRBJ2-1): DGGITQSPKYLFRKEGQNVTLSCEQNLNHDAMYWYRQDPGQGLRLIYYSQIVNDFQKGDIAEGYSVSREKKESFPLTVTSAQKNPTAFYLCASSIMSGPNEQFFGPGTRLTVL.

V and J are TRBV19 and TRBJ1-2; possible D gene TRBD1, 5 bases. V was trimmed by 7 bases and J by 8 bases, leaving 17 bases between them. This CDR3 has 13 amino acids. Germline V CDR1 and CDR2: LNHDA, SQIVND (reference sequence). CDR3 sequence (DNA): TGTGCCAGTAAAATCGGCAGGGAGGGAGGCTACACCTTC. It translates to CASKIGREGGYTF.

The J gene is TRBJ1-2, the V gene TRBV14; possibly TRBD1 for D (6 bases). The length of the CDR3 is 18 residues. Germline loops: CDR1 SGHDN, CDR2 FVKESK. The germline V and J ends were trimmed by 1 base and 2 bases, with 20 bases remaining between them. DNA for the CDR3: TGTGCCAGCAGCCAAGCCGTCGAGGGGGGGGCCGAGAACTATGGCTACACCTTC. Protein sequence: CASSQAVEGGAENYGYTF.

The genes are TRBV4-3 and TRBJ2-3; the D is unclear. Germline CDR1 is LGHNA and CDR2 is YSLEER. The V end was cut by 4 bases, the J end by 8 bases, with 13 bases between. CDR3 length: 13 residues. This CDR3 reads CASSPLVSGTQYF. The CDR3 nucleotides are TGCGCCAGCAGCCCCCTCGTCTCGGGTACGCAGTATTTT.

V usage is TRBV6-6 and J usage is TRBJ2-3, with D maybe TRBD2 (6 bases). The V end was cut by 0 bases, the J end by 4 bases, with 11 bases between. This CDR3 comprises 15 residues. CDR1 is MNHNY, CDR2 SVGAGI, per germline (reference sequence). The CDR3 DNA reads as TGTGCCAGCAGTTACTCCCATCGGGGGTCAGATACGCAGTATTTT. Translating gives CASSYSHRGSDTQYF.

The chain couples TRBV6-5 to TRBJ1-5; no firm D call. The CDR3 is made up of 15 amino acids. V was pared by 5 bases and J by 1 base, with 12 bases between. Germline V gene data show CDR1 as MNHEY and CDR2 as SVGAGI. The CDR3 reads CASSPGLSSNQPQHF. CDR3 bases: TGTGCCAGCAGTCCCGGGCTGAGCAGCAATCAGCCCCAGCATTTT.

J is TRBJ2-2 and V is TRBV23-1; D possibly corresponds to TRBD2 (5 bases). TRBV23-1 belongs to the ORF category, with a function that is uncertain. Trimming removed 7 bases from V and 4 bases from J, with 22 bases in between. CDR3 length: 17 residues. The CDR3 loop is CASTQNNGVEGTGELFF. The CDR3 DNA sequence: TGCGCCAGCACCCAGAATAACGGGGTTGAGGGCACCGGGGAGCTGTTTTTT.

V and J are TRBV2 and TRBJ2-1; 7 bases are a match to TRBD2. This CDR3 has 14 amino acids. CDR1 and CDR2 (germline): SNHLY, FYNNEI. J was trimmed by 2 bases and V by 8 bases; bases with no gene match: 6. The CDR3 loop is CASGGDYAYNEQFF. CDR3 nucleotides: TGTGCCAGCGGGGGGGACTACGCCTACAATGAGCAGTTCTTC.

This chain links TRBV9 with TRBJ2-1; weak D call: TRBD1 (6 bases). Germline CDR1 reads SGDLS; CDR2 reads YYNGEE. This CDR3 spans 17 amino acids. The V end was cut by 3 bases, the J end by 4 bases, with 20 bases between. The CDR3 is CASSGLGGNLAYNEQFF. DNA for the CDR3: TGTGCCAGCAGCGGGTTAGGGGGAAATTTGGCTTACAATGAGCAGTTCTTC.

The chain has TRBV5-4 and TRBJ2-6; tentative D call: TRBD2 (5 bases). CDR1 SGHNT and CDR2 YYREEE come from the germline V gene (reference sequence). The CDR3 is 15 residues long. V lost 3 bases and J lost 0, with 7 bases in between. The CDR3 here is CASSSGGSGANVLTF. As DNA, the CDR3 is TGTGCCAGCAGCTCTGGAGGCTCTGGGGCCAACGTCCTGACTTTC.

The chain has TRBV5-6 and TRBJ2-7, with 7 bases aligning to TRBD1. Germline V lookup: CDR1 SGHDT, CDR2 YYEEEE. V was clipped by 7 bases and J by 9 bases; unmatched bases: 10. This CDR3 is built from 12 residues. In DNA form, the CDR3 reads TGTGCCAGCGTCCAGGGGGTTGGTGTGCAGTACTTC. It is translated as CASVQGVGVQYF. The full variable domain, in which reference TRBV5-6 and TRBJ2-7 provide the parts outside the CDR3, is DAGVTQSPTHLIKTRGQQVTLRCSPKSGHDTVSWYQQALGQGPQFIFQYYEEEERQRGNFPDRFSGHQFPNYSSELNVNALLLGDSALYLCASVQGVGVQYFGPGTRLTVT.

The rearrangement uses TRBV13 and TRBJ1-2; D not resolved. The V gene's germline CDR1 is PRHDT and CDR2 FYEKMQ (reference sequence). Trimming shortened V by 4 bases and J by 9 bases, and 21 bases separated the two germline ends. This CDR3 comprises 15 residues. The CDR3: CASSSEGDPRISYTF. CDR3 coding DNA: TGTGCCAGCAGCTCCGAGGGCGACCCTCGGATTAGCTACACCTTC.

This chain uses TRBV20-1 with TRBJ2-1; no definite D call. The CDR3 loop spans 11 amino acids. Germline-derived CDR1 and CDR2 are DFQATT and SNEGSKA (reference sequence). The germline V and J ends were trimmed by 6 bases and 5 bases, with 8 bases remaining between them. The CDR3 loop reads CSAPNNNEQFF. The CDR3 DNA reads TGCAGTGCGCCGAACAACAATGAGCAGTTCTTC.

V and J are TRBV6-5 and TRBJ2-1; 9 positions agree with TRBD2. Per germline, CDR1 MNHEY and CDR2 SVGAGI. The CDR3 totals 15 residues. V dropped 5 bases and J dropped 8; count of bases not matched to a gene: 10. The CDR3 region is CASSIPSGKSDEQFF. The CDR3 DNA is TGTGCCAGCAGTATCCCTAGCGGGAAGTCGGATGAGCAGTTCTTC.

V gene TRBV5-1 combines with J gene TRBJ2-7, with D hard to call. The V and J ends lost 4 bases and 5 bases respectively, with 19 bases between them. Germline lookup yields CDR1 SGHRS and CDR2 YFSETQ. The CDR3 totals 15 residues. CDR3 residues: CASSPVYSGKDEQYF. DNA of the CDR3: TGCGCCAGCAGCCCGGTATATAGTGGGAAGGACGAGCAGTACTTC.

The rearrangement joins TRBV27 to TRBJ2-1, with 8 bases matching TRBD2. The CDR3 is 16 residues long. Germline assignment: CDR1 MNHEY and CDR2 SMNVEV (reference sequence). With V trimmed by 7 bases and J by 3 bases, 11 bases remained unmatched. The CDR3 spells CASTASSAGGYNEQFF. For the CDR3, the DNA is TGTGCCAGCACCGCATCGTCGGCGGGGGGCTACAATGAGCAGTTCTTC.

The genes are TRBV10-2 and TRBJ2-3, with D tentatively TRBD1 (6 bases). This CDR3 is 14 amino acids long. V was cut by 3 bases and J by 4 bases, with 11 bases left in between. Per germline, CDR1 WSHSY and CDR2 SAAADI. Here the CDR3 DNA reads TGCGCCAGCAGTGAAGCAGGGGTCGCAGATACGCAGTATTTT. It specifies CASSEAGVADTQYF.

This clone was detected only a few times. The chain employs TRBV4-3 and TRBJ2-2; D is unclear. V was shortened by 0 bases and J by 6 bases, with 17 bases between the two germline ends. In germline, CDR1 is LGHNA, CDR2 YSLEER. The CDR3 runs to 17 residues. The CDR3 reads CASSQDLKQFSSGELFF. The DNA of the CDR3 is TGCGCCAGCAGCCAAGATCTGAAGCAATTTTCGTCCGGGGAGCTGTTTTTT.

This chain uses TRBV9 with TRBJ2-1, with a tentative D call TRBD1 (6 bases). The CDR3 is 15 amino acids. The V end lost 3 bases, the J end lost 8 bases, and 18 bases lay between the germline ends. CDR1 and CDR2 (germline): SGDLS, YYNGEE. In DNA form, the CDR3 reads TGTGCCAGCAGCGGACAGGAGCGCCCTGGAGATGAGCAGTTCTTC. It encodes CASSGQERPGDEQFF.